This TCR beta chain was identified during a study of control samples from healthy donors and cancer patients. The CDR3 is 13 residues long. The trim removed 5 bases at V and 4 bases at J, leaving 4 bases unmatched. Germline V gene lookup returns CDR1 WNHNN and CDR2 SYGVQD (reference sequence). Generated by immunoSEQ multiplex PCR, the TCRdb table keeps only in-frame clones and is missing some. The table records 150,000 to 180,000 clones, around 95% of them present only once. Sequenced sample: blood. This sequence originates from a man aged 35-49 years in good health. V and J are TRBV10-1 and TRBJ1-1; 7 nucleotides line up with TRBD1. The CDR3 coding sequence is TGCGCCAGCAGTTCGGACAGGTCCACTGAAGCTTTCTTT. Translated, it gives CASSSDRSTEAFF.